Here is one T cell receptor beta chain with its context. TCRdb called the RT-PCR reads again in MiXCR, with one record for every CDR3 protein. In the table there are around 700,000 distinct CDR3 sequences, 12% to 15% of which are singletons. V was clipped by 7 bases and J by 4 bases; unmatched bases: 9. The V gene's germline CDR1 is MNHEY and CDR2 SMNVEV (reference sequence). This CDR3 has 14 residues. Sequenced input: memory CD4+ T cells from blood. The clonotype comes from a female donor in good health, serving as a healthy control. The chain carries TRBV27 and TRBJ2-5; 7 nucleotides line up with TRBD2. The chain's CDR3 is CASTPGGRGETQYF. The CDR3 bases are TGTGCCAGCACCCCTGGCGGGAGAGGAGAGACCCAGTACTTC.